A selection of T cell receptor beta chains follows, all from one sample in a study of T cell responses to AZD1222 COVID-19 vaccine. This table comes from immunoSEQ multiplex PCR, and its TCRdb copy is limited to in-frame clones, with some not included. The sample shows approximately 110,000 clones, around 87% of them seen only once. The sequencing used peripheral blood, collected on day 0 of AZD1222 vaccination. These receptors were taken from an adult in good health. Both conserved end residues are part of each CDR3. D genes are given only for firm matches. Size tells how often a clone was seen (once, few, many) or the class of an expanded clone, and some rows leave it out.

TRBD2	TRBJ2-2	TRBV7-3	NA	CASSLIPTGLATGELFF	TGTGCCAGCAGCTTAATCCCTACCGGACTAGCAACGGGGGAGCTGTTTTTT
NA	TRBJ2-1	TRBV29-1	NA	CSVFRGPYNEQFF	TGCAGCGTTTTCAGGGGCCCCTACAATGAGCAGTTCTTC
TRBD1	TRBJ1-2	TRBV5-4	NA	CASSRDRNYGYTF	TGTGCCAGCAGCCGGGACAGAAACTATGGCTACACCTTC
TRBD2	TRBJ2-3	TRBV24-1	NA	CATSDFGGGAKVDTQYF	TGTGCCACCAGTGATTTTGGCGGGGGGGCGAAGGTAGATACGCAGTATTTT
NA	TRBJ2-5	TRBV7-2	NA	CASSLGGSQETQYF	TGTGCCAGCAGCTTAGGGGGCAGCCAAGAGACCCAGTACTTC
NA	TRBJ2-3	TRBV7-2	NA	CASSLATATHTDTQYF	TGTGCCAGCAGCTTAGCAACAGCGACTCACACAGATACGCAGTATTTT
NA	TRBJ1-4	TRBV29-1	NA	CSVEDEKLFF	TGCAGCGTTGAGGATGAAAAACTGTTTTTT
NA	TRBJ2-2	TRBV5-1	NA	CASSLQGTGELFF	TGCGCCAGCAGCTTGCAGGGGACCGGGGAGCTGTTTTTT
NA	TRBJ1-5	TRBV7-2	NA	CASSLESGRRNQPQHF	TGTGCCAGCAGCTTAGAGTCGGGACGGCGAAATCAGCCCCAGCATTTT
NA	TRBJ2-1	TRBV3-1/TRBV3-2	NA	CASSQESYEQFF	TGTGCCAGCAGCCAAGAGAGCTATGAGCAGTTCTTC
NA	TRBJ2-7	TRBV27	once	CASSRPGVPLAEQYF	TGTGCCAGCAGTCGTCCGGGAGTACCCCTCGCAGAGCAGTACTTC
NA	TRBJ1-3	TRBV3-1/TRBV3-2	NA	CASSPSGGNTIYF	TGTGCCAGCAGCCCGAGCGGGGGCAACACCATATATTTT
TRBD1	TRBJ2-2	TRBV5-4	NA	CASSIPGTGGELFF	TGTGCCAGCAGCATACCCGGGACAGGCGGGGAGCTGTTTTTT
NA	TRBJ1-2	TRBV29-1	NA	CSVASLPRSDGYTF	TGCAGCGTTGCATCCCTCCCCAGATCTGATGGCTACACCTTC
TRBD1	TRBJ2-7	TRBV5-4	NA	CASSLKGQDYEQYF	TGTGCCAGCAGCTTGAAGGGACAGGACTACGAGCAGTACTTC
NA	TRBJ2-5	TRBV28	NA	CASSLERGETQYF	TGTGCCAGCAGTTTAGAACGAGGAGAGACCCAGTACTTC
TRBD1	TRBJ1-2	TRBV18	once	CASSPPNRGRLNYGYTF	TGTGCCAGCTCACCACCAAACAGGGGGCGTTTGAACTATGGCTACACCTTC
NA	TRBJ1-5	TRBV2	NA	CASSEQGDVQPQHF	TGTGCCAGCAGCGAACAGGGAGATGTTCAGCCCCAGCATTTT
NA	TRBJ1-2	TRBV28	NA	CASSPGSEDGYTF	TGTGCCAGCAGTCCCGGGTCCGAGGATGGCTACACCTTC
NA	TRBJ2-1	TRBV29-1	NA	CSVGSYNEQFF	TGCAGCGTGGGCTCCTACAATGAGCAGTTCTTC
NA	TRBJ2-3	TRBV9	NA	CASSVGGEYTDTQYF	TGTGCCAGCAGCGTAGGGGGGGAGTACACAGATACGCAGTATTTT
NA	TRBJ2-3	TRBV5-1	NA	CASSLFADSAITDTQYF	TGCGCCAGCAGCTTGTTCGCAGACAGCGCTATCACAGATACGCAGTATTTT
NA	TRBJ2-4	TRBV5-4	NA	CASSLGSTENIQYF	TGTGCCAGCAGCTTGGGGTCGACAGAAAACATTCAGTACTTC
TRBD1	TRBJ1-6	TRBV3-1/TRBV3-2	NA	CASSQGQLSPLHF	TGTGCCAGCAGCCAGGGACAGCTTTCACCCCTCCACTTT
NA	TRBJ2-1	TRBV6-2/TRBV6-3	NA	CASSYMGSNEQFF	TGTGCCAGCAGTTACATGGGTTCCAATGAGCAGTTCTTC
TRBD1	TRBJ2-7	TRBV4-2	NA	CASSLTSGTGLGEQYF	TGTGCCAGCAGCCTAACTTCGGGGACAGGCCTCGGCGAGCAGTACTTC
NA	TRBJ1-1	TRBV18	NA	CASSPRYVPGHTEAFF	TGTGCCAGCTCACCACGTTATGTCCCGGGACACACTGAAGCTTTCTTT
NA	TRBJ2-2	TRBV27	NA	CASSLLAGELFF	TGTGCCAGCAGTTTACTGGCCGGGGAGCTGTTTTTT
NA	TRBJ2-7	TRBV12-3/TRBV12-4	NA	CASTRGQGDEQYF	TGTGCCAGCACCCGGGGGCAGGGGGACGAGCAGTACTTC
NA	TRBJ1-1	TRBV19	NA	CASSIGVQLNTEAFF	TGTGCCAGTAGTATCGGGGTCCAGCTGAACACTGAAGCTTTCTTT
NA	TRBJ2-7	TRBV4-3	once	CASSQRGVVEQYF	TGCGCCAGCAGCCAACGGGGAGTAGTCGAGCAGTACTTC
NA	TRBJ2-3	TRBV4-3	NA	CASEVADTQYF	TGCGCCAGCGAAGTGGCAGATACGCAGTATTTT
NA	TRBJ2-2	TRBV20-1	NA	CSASRGGELFF	TGCAGTGCTAGCAGGGGTGGGGAGCTGTTTTTT
NA	TRBJ2-6	TRBV30	NA	CAWSPIWVGPGANVLTF	TGTGCCTGGAGTCCGATCTGGGTGGGACCTGGGGCCAACGTCCTGACTTTC
TRBD2	TRBJ2-2	TRBV7-8	NA	CASSSWTSGTTGELFF	TGTGCCAGCAGCTCCTGGACTAGCGGGACCACCGGGGAGCTGTTTTTT
TRBD1	TRBJ1-6	TRBV4-3	once	CASSQEVSNNRGSPLHF	TGCGCCAGCAGCCAAGAGGTCTCGAACAACAGGGGTTCACCCCTCCACTTT
TRBD2	TRBJ2-7	TRBV19	few	CASSIGLAGTYEQYF	TGTGCCAGTAGTATCGGACTAGCGGGGACCTACGAGCAGTACTTC
NA	TRBJ2-1	TRBV6-2/TRBV6-3	NA	CASSYSERYSEQFF	TGTGCCAGCAGTTACTCGGAGCGCTACAGTGAGCAGTTCTTC
TRBD2	TRBJ2-7	TRBV28	NA	CATWRPGLASYEQYF	TGTGCCACCTGGCGGCCGGGACTAGCTTCCTACGAGCAGTACTTC
NA	TRBJ2-7	TRBV28	NA	CASSFGAVSYEQYF	TGTGCCAGCAGTTTTGGGGCAGTCTCCTACGAGCAGTACTTC
TRBD2	TRBJ2-5	TRBV5-6	once	CASSPGVLAGGETQYF	TGTGCCAGCAGCCCCGGAGTACTAGCGGGAGGAGAGACCCAGTACTTC
NA	TRBJ2-7	TRBV4-1	NA	CASSPQGLYTYEQYF	TGCGCCAGCAGCCCACAGGGCCTATATACCTACGAGCAGTACTTC
TRBD1	TRBJ1-3	TRBV19	NA	CASSIWTGGSGNTIYF	TGTGCCAGTAGTATCTGGACAGGGGGCTCTGGAAACACCATATATTTT
NA	TRBJ2-1	TRBV7-2	NA	CASSQSGGMDEQFF	TGTGCCAGCAGCCAGTCCGGCGGGATGGATGAGCAGTTCTTC
NA	TRBJ1-6	TRBV19	NA	CASSRRNSPLHF	TGTGCCAGTAGTCGACGTAATTCACCCCTCCACTTT
TRBD1	TRBJ1-6	TRBV4-1	NA	CASSPGQGSSYNSPLHF	TGCGCCAGCAGCCCCGGACAGGGAAGCTCCTATAATTCACCCCTCCACTTT
NA	TRBJ1-2	TRBV5-5	NA	CASSLTAYYGYTF	TGTGCCAGCAGCTTAACAGCCTACTATGGCTACACCTTC
NA	TRBJ2-3	TRBV24-1	once	CATSDSRVPDTQYF	TGTGCCACCAGTGATTCAAGGGTCCCAGATACGCAGTATTTT
NA	TRBJ2-3	TRBV12-2	NA	CASRPREGGPSTDTQYF	TGTGCAAGTCGCCCTAGGGAGGGGGGACCTAGCACAGATACGCAGTATTTT
NA	TRBJ1-2	TRBV13	NA	CASSLGAIYRKGYGYTF	TGTGCCAGCAGCTTAGGGGCCATCTACCGAAAGGGGTATGGCTACACCTTC